This T cell receptor beta chain appears in the sequencing data of a study of T cell responses to AZD1222 COVID-19 vaccine. The length of the CDR3 is 15 residues. Germline CDR1 is MNHEY and CDR2 is SVGAGI. The V end was cut by 6 bases, the J end by 0 bases, with 12 bases between. Sequencing was performed with immunoSEQ multiplex PCR; in TCRdb, only in-frame clones are kept and a portion is missing. The repertoire has approximately 140,000 clones, roughly nine tenths of them found once; the top ten carry 2.5% to 3.5%. This rearrangement joins TRBV6-5 to TRBJ1-5; D gene uncertain. This sequence originates from an adult in good health. This sample comprised peripheral blood, obtained on day 0 of AZD1222 vaccination. For the CDR3, the DNA is TGTGCCAGCAGACTCATTGGGGATAGCAATCAGCCCCAGCATTTT. Protein: CASRLIGDSNQPQHF.